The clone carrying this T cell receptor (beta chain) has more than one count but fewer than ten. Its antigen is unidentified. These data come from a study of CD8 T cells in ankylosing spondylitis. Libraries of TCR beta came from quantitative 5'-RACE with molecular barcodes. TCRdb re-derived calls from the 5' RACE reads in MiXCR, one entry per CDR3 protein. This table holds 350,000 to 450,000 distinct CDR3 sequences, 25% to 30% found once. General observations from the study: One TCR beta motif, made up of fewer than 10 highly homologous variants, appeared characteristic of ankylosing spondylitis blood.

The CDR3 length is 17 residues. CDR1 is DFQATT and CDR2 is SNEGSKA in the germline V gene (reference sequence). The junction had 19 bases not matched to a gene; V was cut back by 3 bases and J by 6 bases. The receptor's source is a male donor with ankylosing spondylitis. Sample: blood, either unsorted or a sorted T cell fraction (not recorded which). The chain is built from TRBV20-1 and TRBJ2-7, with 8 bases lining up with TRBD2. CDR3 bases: TGCAGTGCTAGGGCTCAGCGGGGGAGCCCCTTTGCGTCCGAGCAGTACGTC. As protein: CSARAQRGSPFASEQYV.